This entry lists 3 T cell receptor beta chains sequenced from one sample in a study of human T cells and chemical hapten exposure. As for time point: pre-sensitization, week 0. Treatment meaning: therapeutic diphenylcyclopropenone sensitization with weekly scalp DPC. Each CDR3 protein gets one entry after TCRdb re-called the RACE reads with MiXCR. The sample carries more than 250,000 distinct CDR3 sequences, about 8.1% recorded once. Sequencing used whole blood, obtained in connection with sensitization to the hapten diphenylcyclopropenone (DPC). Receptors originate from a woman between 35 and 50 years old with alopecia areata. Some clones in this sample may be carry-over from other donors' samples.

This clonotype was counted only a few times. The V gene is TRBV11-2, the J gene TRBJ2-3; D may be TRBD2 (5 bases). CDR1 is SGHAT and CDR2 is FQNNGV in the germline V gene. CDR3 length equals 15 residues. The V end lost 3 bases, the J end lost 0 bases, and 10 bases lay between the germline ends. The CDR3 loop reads CASSFRETSTDTQYF. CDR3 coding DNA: TGTGCCAGCAGCTTTCGGGAAACTAGCACAGATACGCAGTATTTT.

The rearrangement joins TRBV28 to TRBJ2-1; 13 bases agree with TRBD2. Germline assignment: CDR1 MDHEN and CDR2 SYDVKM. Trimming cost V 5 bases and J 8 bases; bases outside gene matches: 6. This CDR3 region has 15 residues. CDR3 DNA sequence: TGTGCCAGCAGTGTTACTAGCGGGAGGGGTGATGAGCAGTTCTTC. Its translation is CASSVTSGRGDEQFF. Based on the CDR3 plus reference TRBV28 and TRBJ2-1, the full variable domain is DVKVTQSSRYLVKRTGEKVFLECVQDMDHENMFWYRQDPGLGLRLIYFSYDVKMKEKGDIPEGYSVSREKKERFSLILESASTNQTSMYLCASSVTSGRGDEQFFGPGTRLTVL.

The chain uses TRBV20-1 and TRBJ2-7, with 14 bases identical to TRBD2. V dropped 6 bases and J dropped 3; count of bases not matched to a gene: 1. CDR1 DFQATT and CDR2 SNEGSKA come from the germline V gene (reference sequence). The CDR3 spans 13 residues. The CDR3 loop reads CSAGTSGSYEQYF. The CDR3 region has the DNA TGCAGTGCGGGGACTAGCGGGAGCTACGAGCAGTACTTC.